The 20 T cell receptor beta chains presented below share a single source sample, sequenced in a study of blood T cell repertoires in COVID-19. Clones were sequenced by immunoSEQ multiplex PCR, and TCRdb holds only the in-frame ones, with some missing. The repertoire includes 150,000 to 200,000 clones, 65% to 85% of them detected once, and 17% sits in the top ten. Sequenced input: peripheral blood. The receptors derive from a man aged 55-75 years with active or convalescent COVID-19.

The chain has TRBV2 and TRBJ1-6; a weak D match, TRBD1 (6 bases). V was shortened by 6 bases and J by 8 bases, with 14 bases between the two germline ends. The CDR3 is 14 amino acids. The germline gives CDR1 SNHLY, CDR2 FYNNEI. DNA for the CDR3: TGTGCCAGCAGGGACAGCGGGGAGTATTCACCCCTCCACTTT. Translated: CASRDSGEYSPLHF.

V is TRBV18 and J is TRBJ2-5, with a possible D match to TRBD2 (5 bases). Germline-derived CDR1 and CDR2 are KGHSH and LQKENI. V shed 4 bases and J shed 5 bases, with 20 bases lying between them. The CDR3 contains 16 residues. The CDR3 loop is CASSQKLETGLETQYF. The CDR3 region has the DNA TGTGCCAGCTCACAGAAACTAGAAACGGGTTTGGAGACCCAGTACTTC.

J is TRBJ2-2 and V is TRBV6-1; D is undetermined. The germline V gene has CDR1 MNHNS and CDR2 SASEGT. V was cut by 4 bases and J by 0 bases, with 12 bases left in between. The CDR3 runs to 16 residues. The DNA for the CDR3 is TGTGCCAGCAGTGGGCGTGCGGCTGCGAACACCGGGGAGCTGTTTTTT. Its protein is CASSGRAAANTGELFF.

The sample holds one count of this clone. The chain recombines TRBV5-1 with TRBJ1-1, with D maybe TRBD1 (6 bases). The CDR3 spans 13 residues. Trimming cost V 4 bases and J 8 bases, with 15 bases left between them. The germline V gene encodes CDR1 SGHRS and CDR2 YFSETQ. In DNA form, the CDR3 reads TGCGCCAGCAGCCCGACAGGTATTAGGGAAGCTTTCTTT. Amino acid sequence: CASSPTGIREAFF.

The rearrangement uses TRBV2 and TRBJ1-5, with TRBD1 as a possible D gene (6 bases). Trimming took off 5 bases at V and 0 bases at J, with 8 bases between the two ends. The CDR3 extends over 14 amino acids. The germline CDR1 and CDR2 sequences are SNHLY and FYNNEI. The DNA of the CDR3 is TGTGCCAGCAGTTCACAGGGTAGCAATCAGCCCCAGCATTTT. It encodes CASSSQGSNQPQHF.

The genes are TRBV29-1 and TRBJ2-7, with TRBD2 matching over 10 bases. The CDR3 runs 13 residues. Per germline, CDR1 SQVTM and CDR2 ANQGSEA. The V gene end was trimmed by 4 bases and the J gene end by 5 bases; junction bases not matched to a gene: 5. The CDR3 sequence: CSVASGSFHEQYF. DNA for the CDR3: TGCAGCGTTGCTAGCGGGAGTTTCCACGAGCAGTACTTC.

V gene TRBV10-3 combines with J gene TRBJ1-2; D is undetermined. The CDR3 spans 13 residues. V was shortened by 2 bases and J by 4 bases, with 8 bases between the two germline ends. Germline V gene data show CDR1 as ENHRY and CDR2 as SYGVKD. The CDR3 DNA reads TGTGCCATCAGTGAGGGTCCGGGCTATGGCTACACCTTC. This gives the protein CAISEGPGYGYTF.

The chain carries TRBV5-4 and TRBJ2-5; D is ambiguous. V was pared by 4 bases and J by 7 bases, with 8 bases between. This CDR3 has 11 residues. Germline assignment: CDR1 SGHNT and CDR2 YYREEE (reference sequence). For the CDR3, the DNA is TGTGCCAGCAGCGATGGCGGGACCCAGTACTTC. It codes for CASSDGGTQYF.

This chain uses TRBV12-3 or TRBV12-4 with TRBJ1-1; 8 nucleotides match TRBD1. Trimming removed 7 bases from V and 3 bases from J; junction bases left unmatched: 1. The CDR3 consists of 12 residues. CDR3 DNA sequence: TGTGCCAGCACAGGGGGCGACACTGAAGCTTTCTTT. It specifies CASTGGDTEAFF.

In this sample, this clone turned up once. This chain joins TRBV5-4 and TRBJ2-3; D is uncertain. The CDR3 covers 11 residues. V was trimmed by 3 bases and J by 6 bases, leaving 5 bases between them. Per germline, CDR1 SGHNT and CDR2 YYREEE (reference sequence). The CDR3 protein is CASSSSDTQYF. The CDR3 DNA reads as TGTGCCAGCAGCTCCTCGGATACGCAGTATTTT.

This clone came up once. J is TRBJ2-1 and V is TRBV29-1, with D possibly being TRBD1 (5 bases). The CDR3 consists of 11 residues. Germline CDR1 and CDR2: SQVTM and ANQGSEA. V was clipped by 7 bases and J by 7 bases, with 11 bases between them. The chain's CDR3 is CSGPAGNEQFF. The CDR3 DNA sequence: TGCAGCGGGCCCGCAGGGAATGAGCAGTTCTTC.

The chain employs TRBV9 and TRBJ1-6; 7 nucleotides align to TRBD1. With 3 bases clipped from V and 7 bases from J, the junction kept 13 bases outside the gene matches. The CDR3 spans 17 residues. Germline-derived CDR1 and CDR2 are SGDLS and YYNGEE. The CDR3: CASSAWGQPQLNSPLHF. CDR3 in DNA: TGTGCCAGCAGCGCCTGGGGACAGCCCCAGCTCAATTCACCCCTCCACTTT.

V usage is TRBV5-8 and J usage is TRBJ2-1; the D gene is possibly TRBD1 (6 bases). Germline CDR1 reads SGHTS; CDR2 reads YDEGEE. CDR3 length equals 13 residues. The ends were cut back, 3 bases at V and 8 bases at J, with 12 bases in the middle. This chain's CDR3 is CASSWDSGDEQFF. The CDR3 DNA sequence: TGTGCCAGCAGCTGGGATTCAGGGGATGAGCAGTTCTTC. Looking up the rest from reference TRBV5-8 and TRBJ2-1 gives the full variable domain: EAGVTQSPTHLIKTRGQQATLRCSPISGHTSVYWYQQALGLGLQFLLWYDEGEERNRGNFPPRFSGRQFPNYSSELNVNALELEDSALYLCASSWDSGDEQFFGPGTRLTVL.

CDR3 sequence: CASSRQDSPLHF. The DNA for the CDR3 is TGTGCCAGCAGCCGACAGGATTCACCCCTCCACTTT. The V gene is TRBV5-6, the J gene TRBJ1-6; possibly TRBD1 for D (6 bases). From germline, CDR1 is SGHDT and CDR2 YYEEEE. The germline V and J ends were trimmed by 4 bases and 8 bases, with 7 bases remaining between them. This CDR3 has 12 amino acids.

This chain uses TRBV20-1 with TRBJ2-1; D gene ambiguous. This CDR3 region has 15 residues. Trimming stripped 5 bases from V and 5 bases from J, with 19 bases between. The germline CDR1 and CDR2 sequences are DFQATT and SNEGSKA (reference sequence). As DNA, the CDR3 is TGCAGTGCTCGTGTTAGTACCCTAGTCAACAATGAGCAGTTCTTC. It translates to CSARVSTLVNNEQFF.

The table lists this clone with a count of one. The rearrangement links TRBV7-2 to TRBJ1-2; D gene uncertain. The CDR3 consists of 13 residues. Germline CDR1 reads SGHTA; CDR2 reads FQGNSA. The V end lost 2 bases, the J end lost 3 bases, and 7 bases lay between the germline ends. The CDR3 bases are TGTGCCAGCAGCTTACAGTTGGACTATGGCTACACCTTC. It encodes CASSLQLDYGYTF.

The V and J genes are TRBV5-6 and TRBJ1-6; 7 positions agree with TRBD1. CDR3 size: 16 residues. In germline, CDR1 is SGHDT, CDR2 YYEEEE. V was clipped by 4 bases and J by 0 bases; unmatched bases: 4. CDR3 DNA: TGTGCCAGCAGCGGGGACAGAAGCTCCTATAATTCACCCCTCCACTTT. Amino acids: CASSGDRSSYNSPLHF.

V and J are TRBV9 and TRBJ1-4; D unclear. This CDR3 is built from 13 residues. V was trimmed by 4 bases and J by 5 bases, leaving 9 bases between them. The V gene's germline CDR1 is SGDLS and CDR2 YYNGEE. CDR3 sequence (DNA): TGTGCCAGCAGCTTGAGAACGAATGAAAAACTGTTTTTT. It yields the protein CASSLRTNEKLFF.

This clone was counted a few times. The gene calls are TRBV7-2 and TRBJ2-7; 7 bases match TRBD2. Trimming took 3 bases from V and 4 from J; bases not matched to a gene: 9. This CDR3 is 15 amino acids long. CDR1 SGHTA and CDR2 FQGNSA come from the germline V gene. CDR3 amino acids: CASSLRPGGTYEQYF. The CDR3 DNA follows: TGTGCCAGCAGCTTGAGACCGGGGGGAACGTACGAGCAGTACTTC.

This clone was found a few times. This sequence joins TRBV29-1 and TRBJ1-1; D uncertain. The CDR3 is made up of 11 amino acids. The V gene's germline CDR1 is SQVTM and CDR2 ANQGSEA. V lost 7 bases, J lost 11 bases, and 17 bases lay in between. Written as DNA, the CDR3 is TGCAGCGCATCAGAAAGGGAGGCGGCTTTCTTT. The encoded protein is CSASEREAAFF.